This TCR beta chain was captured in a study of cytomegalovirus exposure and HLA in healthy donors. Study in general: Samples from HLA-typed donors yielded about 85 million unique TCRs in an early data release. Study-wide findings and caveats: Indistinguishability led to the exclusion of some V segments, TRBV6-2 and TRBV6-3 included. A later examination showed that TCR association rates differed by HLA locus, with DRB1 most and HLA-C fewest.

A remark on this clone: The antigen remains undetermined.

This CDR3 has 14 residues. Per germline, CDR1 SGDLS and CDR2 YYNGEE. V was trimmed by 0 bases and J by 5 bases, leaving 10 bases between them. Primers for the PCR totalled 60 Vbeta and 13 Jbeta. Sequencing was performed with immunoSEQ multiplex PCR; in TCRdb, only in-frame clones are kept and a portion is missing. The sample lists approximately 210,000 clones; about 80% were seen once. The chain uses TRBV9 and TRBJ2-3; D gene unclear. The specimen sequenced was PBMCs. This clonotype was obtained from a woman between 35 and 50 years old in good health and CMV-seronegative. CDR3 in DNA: TGTGCCAGCAGCGTAGGGGCCCCCCTAGATACGCAGTATTTT. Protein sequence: CASSVGAPLDTQYF.